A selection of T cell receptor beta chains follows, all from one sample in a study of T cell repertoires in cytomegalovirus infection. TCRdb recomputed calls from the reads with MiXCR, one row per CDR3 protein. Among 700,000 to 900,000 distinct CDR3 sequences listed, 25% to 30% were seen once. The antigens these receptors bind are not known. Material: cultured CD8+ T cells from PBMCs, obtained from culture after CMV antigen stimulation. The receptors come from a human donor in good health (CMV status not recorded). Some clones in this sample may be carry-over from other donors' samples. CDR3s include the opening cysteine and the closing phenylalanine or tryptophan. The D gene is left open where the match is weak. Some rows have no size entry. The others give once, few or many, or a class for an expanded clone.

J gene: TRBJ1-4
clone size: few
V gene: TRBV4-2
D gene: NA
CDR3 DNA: TGTGCCAGCAGCCAAGATGTAGGTCTCAATGAAAAACTGTTTTTT
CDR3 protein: CASSQDVGLNEKLFF

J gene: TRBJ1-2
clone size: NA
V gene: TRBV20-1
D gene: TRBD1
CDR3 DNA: TGCAGTGCGCGGGAAACAGGGGGCAACTATGGCTACACCTTC
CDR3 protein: CSARETGGNYGYTF

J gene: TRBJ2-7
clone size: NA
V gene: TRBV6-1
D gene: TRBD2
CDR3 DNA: TGTGCCAGCAGTGAATGGGGGGGGACCTACGAGCAGTACTTC
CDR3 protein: CASSEWGGTYEQYF

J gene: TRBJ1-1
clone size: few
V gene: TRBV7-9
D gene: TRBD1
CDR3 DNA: TGTGCCAGCAGCTTACCGAGGGGGCGAGCTTTCTTT
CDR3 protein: CASSLPRGRAFF

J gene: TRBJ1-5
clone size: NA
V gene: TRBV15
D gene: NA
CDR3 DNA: TGTGCCACCAGCGGGTTAGGGCAGCCCCAGCATTTT
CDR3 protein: CATSGLGQPQHF

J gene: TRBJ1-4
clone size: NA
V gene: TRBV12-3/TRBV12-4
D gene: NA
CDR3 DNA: TGTGCCAGCAGCCCCCGGGGGGGGGCCTTCAATGAAAAACTGTTTTTT
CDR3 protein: CASSPRGGAFNEKLFF

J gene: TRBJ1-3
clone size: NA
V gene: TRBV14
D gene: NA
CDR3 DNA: TGTGCCAGCAGCCAAGCTCGGCCTCCGGCATACGGAAACACCATATATTTT
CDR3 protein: CASSQARPPAYGNTIYF

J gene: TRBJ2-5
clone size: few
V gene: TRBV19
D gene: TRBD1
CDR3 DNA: TGTGCCAGTAGTAATCGATCGGACAGGGGAAAGACCCAGTACTTC
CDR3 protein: CASSNRSDRGKTQYF

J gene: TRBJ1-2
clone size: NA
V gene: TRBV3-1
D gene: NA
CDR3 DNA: TGTGCCAGCAGCCAAGAGGCGTCGGGGTCCATCTATGGCTACACCTTC
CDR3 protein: CASSQEASGSIYGYTF

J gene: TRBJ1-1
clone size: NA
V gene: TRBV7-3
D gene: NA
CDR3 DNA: TGTGCCAGCAACTTAGAGGTGTGGACTGAAGCTTTCTTT
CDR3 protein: CASNLEVWTEAFF

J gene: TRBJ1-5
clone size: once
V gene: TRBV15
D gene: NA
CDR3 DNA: TGTGCCACCAGCAGAGATCGGGGCAGGAGCCAGCCCCAGCATTTT
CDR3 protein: CATSRDRGRSQPQHF

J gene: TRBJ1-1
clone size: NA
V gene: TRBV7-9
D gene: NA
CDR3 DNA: TGTGCCAGCAGCTCCACGCCCGAAGGGGAGAACACTGAAGCTTTCTTT
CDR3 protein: CASSSTPEGENTEAFF

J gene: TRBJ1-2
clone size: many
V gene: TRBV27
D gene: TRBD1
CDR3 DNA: TGTGCCAGCAGTTTCCAGGGGGCCGGGTATGGCTACACCTTC
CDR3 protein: CASSFQGAGYGYTF

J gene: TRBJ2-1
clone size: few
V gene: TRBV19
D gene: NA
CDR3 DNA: TGTGCCAGTGCCTTGGGACACCCGAATCTCAATGAGCAGTTCTTC
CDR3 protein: CASALGHPNLNEQFF

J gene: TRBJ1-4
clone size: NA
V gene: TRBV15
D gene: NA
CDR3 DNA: TGTGCCACCAGCAGAGGGGTCAGGGGAGATGAAAAACTGTTTTTT
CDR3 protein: CATSRGVRGDEKLFF

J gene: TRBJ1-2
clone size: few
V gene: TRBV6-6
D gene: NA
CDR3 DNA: TGTGCCAGCAGTTCCCCGGACTATGGCTACACCTTC
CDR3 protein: CASSSPDYGYTF

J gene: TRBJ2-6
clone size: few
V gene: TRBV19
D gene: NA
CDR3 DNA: TGTGCCAGTAGTATGGGGCCTGCTGGGGCCAACGTCCTGACTTTC
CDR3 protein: CASSMGPAGANVLTF

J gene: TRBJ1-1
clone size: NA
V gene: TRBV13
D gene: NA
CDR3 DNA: TGTGCCAGCAGCTTTTGGCAGGAGAACACTGAAGCTTTCTTT
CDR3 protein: CASSFWQENTEAFF

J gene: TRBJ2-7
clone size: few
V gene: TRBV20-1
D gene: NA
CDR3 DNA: TGCAGTGCTATAGCGTACTACGAGCAGTACTTC
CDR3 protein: CSAIAYYEQYF

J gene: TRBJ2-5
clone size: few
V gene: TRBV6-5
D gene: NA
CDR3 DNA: TGTGCCAGCAGTTACTCGGTTCAGGGTAGAAAGATCCAAGAGACCCAGTACTTC
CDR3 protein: CASSYSVQGRKIQETQYF

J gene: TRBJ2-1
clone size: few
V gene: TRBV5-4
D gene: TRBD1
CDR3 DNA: TGTGCCAGCATCGGGACAGGGAGGGGGAATGAGCAGTTCTTC
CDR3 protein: CASIGTGRGNEQFF

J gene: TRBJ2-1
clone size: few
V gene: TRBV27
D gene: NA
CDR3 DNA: TGTGCCAGCAGGAATTGGGGGGCCATCTACAATGAGCAGTTCTTC
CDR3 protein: CASRNWGAIYNEQFF

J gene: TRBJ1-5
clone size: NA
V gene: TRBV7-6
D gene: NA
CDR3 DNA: TGTGCCAGCAGCTTAGGGACCCACCAGCCCCAGCATTTT
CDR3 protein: CASSLGTHQPQHF

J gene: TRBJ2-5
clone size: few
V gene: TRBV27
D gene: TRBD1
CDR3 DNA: TGTGCCAGCAGTCAAGCGACAGGGTTGTGGGAGACCCAGTACTTC
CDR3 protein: CASSQATGLWETQYF

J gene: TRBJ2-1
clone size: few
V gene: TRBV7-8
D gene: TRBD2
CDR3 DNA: TGTGCCAGCAGCTTACTAGCGGGGGGTAGATATGAGCAGTTCTTC
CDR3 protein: CASSLLAGGRYEQFF

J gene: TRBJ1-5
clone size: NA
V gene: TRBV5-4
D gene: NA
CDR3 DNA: TGTGCCAGCTCCGAGGACGGTCAGCCCCAGCATTTT
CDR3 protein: CASSEDGQPQHF

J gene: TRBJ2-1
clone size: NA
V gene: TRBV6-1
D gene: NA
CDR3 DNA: TGTGCCAGCAGTGAAAAAGTAGCCTCCTACAATGAGCAGTTCTTC
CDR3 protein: CASSEKVASYNEQFF

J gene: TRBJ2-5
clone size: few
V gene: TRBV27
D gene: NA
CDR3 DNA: TGTGCCAGCAGTTTACTTCCGGGTCCGGAGACCCAGTACTTC
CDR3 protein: CASSLLPGPETQYF

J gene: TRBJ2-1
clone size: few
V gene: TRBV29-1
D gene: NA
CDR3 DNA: TGCAGCGTTGAGGTAACCTACAATGAGCAGTTCTTC
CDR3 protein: CSVEVTYNEQFF

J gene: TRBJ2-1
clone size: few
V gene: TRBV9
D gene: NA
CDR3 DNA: TGTGCCAGCAGCGTTCGAGGGGGGGTTTACAATGAGCAGTTCTTC
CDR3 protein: CASSVRGGVYNEQFF

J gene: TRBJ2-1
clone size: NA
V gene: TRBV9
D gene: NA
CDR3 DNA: TGTGCCAGCAGCGTAGTGCAAAACTACAATGAGCAGTTCTTC
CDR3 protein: CASSVVQNYNEQFF

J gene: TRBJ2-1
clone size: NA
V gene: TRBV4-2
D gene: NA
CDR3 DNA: TGTGCCAGCAGCCAAGATTTGGGGCCCTACAATGAGCAGTTCTTC
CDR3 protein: CASSQDLGPYNEQFF

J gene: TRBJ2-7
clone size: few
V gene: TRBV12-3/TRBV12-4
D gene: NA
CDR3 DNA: TGTGCCAGCAGTTGGGGGTCGTCCTCCTACGAGCAGTACTTC
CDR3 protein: CASSWGSSSYEQYF

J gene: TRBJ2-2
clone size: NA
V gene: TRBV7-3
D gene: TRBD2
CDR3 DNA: TGTGCCAGCAGCAGACTAGCGGGGGGGCGAGCCGGGGAGCTGTTTTTT
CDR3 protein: CASSRLAGGRAGELFF

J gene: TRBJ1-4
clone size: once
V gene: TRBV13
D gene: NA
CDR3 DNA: TGTGCCAGCAGCTCCTACGACGGGGCGTCTAATGAAAAACTGTTTTTT
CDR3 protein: CASSSYDGASNEKLFF

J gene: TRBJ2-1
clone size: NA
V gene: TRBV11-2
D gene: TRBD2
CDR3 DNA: TGTGCCAGCAGGGTTTCCGGGACTAGTGTAGTTAATGAGCAGTTCTTC
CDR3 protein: CASRVSGTSVVNEQFF

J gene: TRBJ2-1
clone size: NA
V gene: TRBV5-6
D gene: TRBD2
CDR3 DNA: TGTGCCAGCAGCTTGGACGCTAGCGGGGGGCTCAGCTCCTACAATGAGCAGTTCTTC
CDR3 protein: CASSLDASGGLSSYNEQFF

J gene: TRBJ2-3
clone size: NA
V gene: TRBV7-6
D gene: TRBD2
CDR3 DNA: TGTGCCAGCAGCCCGGGACTAGAGGGCACAGATACGCAGTATTTT
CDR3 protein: CASSPGLEGTDTQYF

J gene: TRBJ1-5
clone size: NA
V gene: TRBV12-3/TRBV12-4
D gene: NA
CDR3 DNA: TGTGCCAGCAGTTTAGCGTACCACCAGGGACGGGATCAGCCCCAGCATTTT
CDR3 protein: CASSLAYHQGRDQPQHF

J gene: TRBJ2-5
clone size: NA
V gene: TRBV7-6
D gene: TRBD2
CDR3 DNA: TGTGTCAGCAGCTTACCCGGACTAGCGGAGAAGGGGACCCAGTACTTC
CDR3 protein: CVSSLPGLAEKGTQYF

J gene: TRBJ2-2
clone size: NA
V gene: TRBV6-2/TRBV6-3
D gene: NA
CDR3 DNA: TGTGCCAGCGACAGGAAGAACACCGGGGAGCTGTTTTTT
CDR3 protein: CASDRKNTGELFF

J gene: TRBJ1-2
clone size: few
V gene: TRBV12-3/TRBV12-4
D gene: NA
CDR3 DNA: TGTGCCAGCAGTTTCACCGGGGACGGCCTTAACTATGGCTACACCTTC
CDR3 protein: CASSFTGDGLNYGYTF

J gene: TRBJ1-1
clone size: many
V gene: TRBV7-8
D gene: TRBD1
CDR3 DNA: TGTGCCAGCAGCCCGGGACAGGGTACCACTGAAGCTTTCTTT
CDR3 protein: CASSPGQGTTEAFF

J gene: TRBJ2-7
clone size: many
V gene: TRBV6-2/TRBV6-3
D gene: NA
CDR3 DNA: TGTGCCAGCAGTTACTCGTGGAGCTCCTACGAGCAGTACTTC
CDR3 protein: CASSYSWSSYEQYF

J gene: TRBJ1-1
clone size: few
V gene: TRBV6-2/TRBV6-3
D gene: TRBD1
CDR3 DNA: TGTGCCAGCACCTCCCCGGACAGGGAGAGAATTGGGAACACTGAAGCTTTCTTT
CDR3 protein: CASTSPDRERIGNTEAFF

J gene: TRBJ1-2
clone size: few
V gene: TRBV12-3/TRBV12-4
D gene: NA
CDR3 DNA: TGTGCCAGCAGTCACCCCTATGACGGACTCCTTAACTATGGCTACACCTTC
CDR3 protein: CASSHPYDGLLNYGYTF

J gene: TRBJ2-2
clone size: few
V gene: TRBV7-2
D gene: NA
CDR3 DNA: TGTGCCAGCAGCGCCCCTTGGAACACCGGGGAGCTGTTTTTT
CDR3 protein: CASSAPWNTGELFF

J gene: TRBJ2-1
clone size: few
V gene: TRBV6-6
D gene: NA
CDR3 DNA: TGTGCCAGCAGTTACTCGATGCGGGGAAGCTCCTACAATGAGCAGTTCTTC
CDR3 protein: CASSYSMRGSSYNEQFF

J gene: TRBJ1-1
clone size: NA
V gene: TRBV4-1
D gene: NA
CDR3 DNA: TGCGCCAGCAGCCAAGACTCCCTGGGGGAGGCCAACACTGAAGCTTTCTTT
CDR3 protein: CASSQDSLGEANTEAFF